Detailed here is one T cell receptor (beta chain). Generated by immunoSEQ multiplex PCR, the TCRdb table keeps only in-frame clones and is missing some. This sample has about 290,000 clones; around four fifths occur once, and the top ten carry approximately 4.1%. This entry comes from a study of blood T cell repertoires in COVID-19. The ends were cut back, 2 bases at V and 7 bases at J, with 12 bases in the middle. The CDR3 totals 14 residues. The germline V gene has CDR1 MNHEY and CDR2 SMNVEV (reference sequence). The J gene is TRBJ1-5, the V gene TRBV27; possible D gene TRBD1, 6 bases. The sample comprised peripheral blood. This sequence was found in a woman aged 45-65 years with active or convalescent COVID-19. The CDR3 spells CASSLAGAGQPQHF. The CDR3 DNA is TGTGCCAGCAGTTTAGCAGGGGCCGGGCAGCCCCAGCATTTT.